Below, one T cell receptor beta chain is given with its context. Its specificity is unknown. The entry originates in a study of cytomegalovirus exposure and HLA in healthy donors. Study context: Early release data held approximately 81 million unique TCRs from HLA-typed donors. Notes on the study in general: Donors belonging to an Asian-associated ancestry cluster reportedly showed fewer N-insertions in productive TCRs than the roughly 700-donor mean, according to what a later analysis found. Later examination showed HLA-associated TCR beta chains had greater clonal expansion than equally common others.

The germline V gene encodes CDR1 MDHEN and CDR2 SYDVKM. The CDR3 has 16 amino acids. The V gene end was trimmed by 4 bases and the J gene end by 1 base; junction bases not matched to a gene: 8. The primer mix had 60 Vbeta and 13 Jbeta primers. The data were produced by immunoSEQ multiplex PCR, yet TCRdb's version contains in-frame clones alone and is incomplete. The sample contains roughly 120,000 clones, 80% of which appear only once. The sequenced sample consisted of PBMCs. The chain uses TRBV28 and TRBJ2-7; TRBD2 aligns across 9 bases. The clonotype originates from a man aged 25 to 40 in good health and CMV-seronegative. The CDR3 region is CASSSPSGDISYEQYF. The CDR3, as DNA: TGTGCCAGCAGTTCCCCTAGCGGGGATATTTCCTACGAGCAGTACTTC.